A single sample is the source of the 31 T cell receptor beta chains below, sequenced in a study of cytomegalovirus exposure and HLA in healthy donors. Sequencing was performed with immunoSEQ multiplex PCR; in TCRdb, only in-frame clones are kept and a portion is missing. The sample includes around 190,000 clones, more than 75% seen only once; the top ten take more than 1.4%. Sequencing used PBMCs. These receptors all stem from a woman between 18 and 30 years old in good health and CMV-seronegative.

The chain links TRBV25-1 to TRBJ2-4; a weak D match, TRBD2 (6 bases). This CDR3 spans 15 amino acids. Germline lookup yields CDR1 MGHDK and CDR2 SYGVNS. Trimming pared 2 bases from V and 0 bases from J, leaving 8 bases between. The CDR3 DNA is TGTGCCAGCAGTGAAAGGAGGGAAGCCAAAAACATTCAGTACTTC. Translated: CASSERREAKNIQYF. The complete variable domain, with remaining parts taken from reference TRBV25-1 and TRBJ2-4, reads EADIYQTPRYLVIGTGKKITLECSQTMGHDKMYWYQQDPGMELHLIHYSYGVNSTEKGDLSSESTVSRIRTEHFPLTLESARPSHTSQYLCASSERREAKNIQYFGAGTRLSVL.

A few counts support this clone. Here the CDR3 DNA reads TGTGCCAGCAGCCCTAGACGACAGGGGGCCGGGGGACTGTTTTTT. It codes for CASSPRRQGAGGLFF. The chain has TRBV7-9 and TRBJ1-4; 10 bases line up with TRBD1. The V gene end was trimmed by 5 bases and the J gene end by 13 bases; junction bases not matched to a gene: 13. CDR1 is SEHNR, CDR2 FQNEAQ, per germline (reference sequence). CDR3 length equals 15 residues.

The rearrangement links TRBV30 to TRBJ2-5; D is uncertain. From germline, CDR1 is GTSNPN and CDR2 SVGIG (reference sequence). V lost 3 bases and J 3 bases, leaving 14 bases between the germline ends. This CDR3 spans 14 amino acids. Written as DNA, the CDR3 is TGTGCCTGGAGGACGTCTTGGGCAGAAGAGACCCAGTACTTC. Its protein is CAWRTSWAEETQYF.

This chain uses TRBV29-1 with TRBJ2-7; no clear D gene. The V end lost 5 bases, the J end lost 2 bases, and 16 bases lay between the germline ends. The CDR3 totals 14 residues. CDR1 SQVTM and CDR2 ANQGSEA come from the germline V gene. CDR3: CSVRRQTNTYEQYF. The CDR3 coding sequence is TGCAGCGTTCGACGCCAGACAAACACCTACGAGCAGTACTTC.

The chain employs TRBV14 and TRBJ2-1, with 8 bases aligning to TRBD2. The CDR3 is 19 amino acids. The V gene's germline CDR1 is SGHDN and CDR2 FVKESK. V shed 0 bases, J shed 4 bases, and the junction held 14 bases outside the gene matches. CDR3 bases: TGTGCCAGCAGCCAAGATTTGGCGGGAGGCCCGAACGCTTACAATGAGCAGTTCTTC. Translated, it gives CASSQDLAGGPNAYNEQFF.

This clone was seen only once. This chain links TRBV19 with TRBJ2-5; the match to TRBD1 covers 10 bases. This CDR3 is built from 16 residues. Germline values: CDR1 LNHDA, CDR2 SQIVND (reference sequence). Trimming took 3 bases from V and 7 from J; bases not matched to a gene: 11. DNA of the CDR3: TGTGCCAGTAGTATGAGACAGGGGGCTTATCCGGGGACCCAGTACTTC. Its translation: CASSMRQGAYPGTQYF.

The CDR3 reads CASRTGTSGNTIYF. DNA of the CDR3: TGTGCCAGCAGAACCGGGACAAGCGGAAACACCATATATTTT. The chain employs TRBV6-1 and TRBJ1-3; D may be TRBD1 (6 bases). The germline CDR1 and CDR2 sequences are MNHNS and SASEGT. V was cut by 6 bases and J by 4 bases, with 13 bases left in between. This CDR3 is built from 14 residues.

The V gene is TRBV5-1, the J gene TRBJ2-2, with D possibly TRBD2 on 6 matching bases. V lost 7 bases, J lost 5 bases, and 18 bases lay in between. From germline, CDR1 is SGHRS and CDR2 YFSETQ. CDR3 length equals 15 residues. The CDR3 here is CASLMTGGGTGELFF. The CDR3 DNA reads as TGCGCCAGCCTCATGACCGGCGGAGGGACCGGGGAGCTGTTTTTT. Full variable domain (missing parts from reference TRBV5-1 and TRBJ2-2): KAGVTQTPRYLIKTRGQQVTLSCSPISGHRSVSWYQQTPGQGLQFLFEYFSETQRNKGNFPGRFSGRQFSNSRSEMNVSTLELGDSALYLCASLMTGGGTGELFFGEGSRLTVL.

This clone came up a few times. The genes are TRBV19 and TRBJ2-7; D is possibly TRBD1 (5 bases). V was trimmed by 6 bases and J by 8 bases, leaving 20 bases between them. CDR1 and CDR2 from the germline V gene are LNHDA and SQIVND (reference sequence). This CDR3 is 14 amino acids long. In nucleotides, the CDR3 is TGTGCCAGTAGAGCTGTTTCTTCAGGGTATAAGCAGTACTTC. Residues: CASRAVSSGYKQYF.

The genes are TRBV5-1 and TRBJ1-6; the D is unclear. V shed 5 bases and J shed 0 bases, with 6 bases lying between them. Germline V CDR1 and CDR2: SGHRS, YFSETQ. The CDR3 covers 14 residues. The CDR3, as DNA: TGCGCCAGCAGTTGGAGCTCCTATAATTCACCCCTCCACTTT. This sequence encodes CASSWSSYNSPLHF. Combining the CDR3 with reference TRBV5-1 and TRBJ1-6 gives the whole variable domain KAGVTQTPRYLIKTRGQQVTLSCSPISGHRSVSWYQQTPGQGLQFLFEYFSETQRNKGNFPGRFSGRQFSNSRSEMNVSTLELGDSALYLCASSWSSYNSPLHFGNGTRLTVT.

This sequence joins TRBV30 and TRBJ1-5; no reliable D call. Germline V gene data show CDR1 as GTSNPN and CDR2 as SVGIG (reference sequence). The V and J ends lost 2 bases and 3 bases respectively, with 8 bases between them. This CDR3 region has 13 residues. CDR3 amino acids: CAWSTAPNQPQHF. In DNA form, the CDR3 reads TGTGCCTGGAGTACAGCTCCCAATCAGCCCCAGCATTTT.

V is TRBV7-9 and J is TRBJ2-5; no clear D. Germline-derived CDR1 and CDR2 are SEHNR and FQNEAQ (reference sequence). This CDR3 region has 11 residues. V was clipped by 1 base and J by 7 bases, with 4 bases between them. CDR3: CASSLGATQYF. The CDR3 nucleotides read TGTGCCAGCAGCTTAGGGGCGACCCAGTACTTC.

This chain joins TRBV5-4 and TRBJ2-7, with D hard to call. Per germline, CDR1 SGHNT and CDR2 YYREEE (reference sequence). The CDR3 consists of 13 residues. Trimming removed 7 bases from V and 5 bases from J, with 16 bases in between. This CDR3 reads CASRIPGFNEQYF. DNA for the CDR3: TGTGCCAGCCGAATCCCTGGCTTCAACGAGCAGTACTTC. Using reference TRBV5-4 and TRBJ2-7 for the parts outside the CDR3, the full variable domain is ETGVTQSPTHLIKTRGQQVTLRCSSQSGHNTVSWYQQALGQGPQFIFQYYREEENGRGNFPPRFSGLQFPNYSSELNVNALELDDSALYLCASRIPGFNEQYFGPGTRLTVT.

This clone was detected only a few times. CDR3 amino acids: CASSLEREQETQYF. The CDR3 region has the DNA TGTGCCAGCAGCTTGGAGCGGGAGCAAGAGACCCAGTACTTC. The J gene is TRBJ2-5, the V gene TRBV5-4, with TRBD2 matching over 8 bases. CDR1 SGHNT and CDR2 YYREEE come from the germline V gene (reference sequence). The CDR3 loop spans 14 amino acids. The V segment lost 0 bases and the J segment 2 bases; nucleotides outside the gene matches: 0.

This chain joins TRBV7-9 and TRBJ2-3, with a possible D match to TRBD2 (5 bases). From germline, CDR1 is SEHNR and CDR2 FQNEAQ (reference sequence). This CDR3 region has 12 residues. Trimming pared 5 bases from V and 9 bases from J, leaving 12 bases between. The CDR3 spells CASSRLRGTQYF. The CDR3 DNA reads as TGTGCCAGCAGCCGACTACGTGGCACGCAGTATTTT.

The chain is built from TRBV9 and TRBJ2-1; 9 nucleotides align to TRBD2. The J segment lost 1 base and the V segment lost 3 bases, leaving 2 bases of the junction unmatched. Germline CDR1 is SGDLS and CDR2 is YYNGEE. The CDR3 covers 15 residues. CDR3 sequence: CASSGSGGSYNEQFF. The CDR3 DNA sequence: TGTGCCAGCAGCGGGAGCGGGGGGTCCTACAATGAGCAGTTCTTC.

V and J are TRBV19 and TRBJ2-7, with 8 bases lining up with TRBD2. Germline CDR1 is LNHDA and CDR2 is SQIVND (reference sequence). The CDR3 runs to 15 residues. Trimming took 9 bases from V and 1 from J; bases not matched to a gene: 11. The CDR3 reads CASGSLAGKSYEQYF. The CDR3 DNA is TGTGCCAGCGGAAGTTTAGCGGGGAAGTCCTACGAGCAGTACTTC. The full variable domain, completed using reference TRBV19 and TRBJ2-7, is DGGITQSPKYLFRKEGQNVTLSCEQNLNHDAMYWYRQDPGQGLRLIYYSQIVNDFQKGDIAEGYSVSREKKESFPLTVTSAQKNPTAFYLCASGSLAGKSYEQYFGPGTRLTVT.

The chain recombines TRBV2 with TRBJ1-6, with 8 positions matching TRBD1. This CDR3 has 15 amino acids. V dropped 5 bases and J dropped 8; count of bases not matched to a gene: 8. The germline V gene encodes CDR1 SNHLY and CDR2 FYNNEI. CDR3 sequence (DNA): TGTGCCAGCAGTAGACAGGGGTCGACTCATTCACCCCTCCACTTT. Its translation: CASSRQGSTHSPLHF. The variable domain in full, with the rest retrieved from reference TRBV2 and TRBJ1-6, is EPEVTQTPSHQVTQMGQEVILRCVPISNHLYFYWYRQILGQKVEFLVSFYNNEISEKSEIFDDQFSVERPDGSNFTLKIRSTKLEDSAMYFCASSRQGSTHSPLHFGNGTRLTVT.

The chain couples TRBV11-2 to TRBJ1-1, with D unclear. There are 17 residues in the CDR3. The V gene's germline CDR1 is SGHAT and CDR2 FQNNGV. Trimming shortened V by 5 bases and J by 1 base, and 20 bases separated the two germline ends. For the CDR3, the DNA is TGTGCCAGCAGCGCCTCGCATTGGCTCGCAGGGAACACTGAAGCTTTCTTT. Its protein is CASSASHWLAGNTEAFF.

The chain has TRBV9 and TRBJ1-2; weak D call: TRBD1 (6 bases). Between the trimmed V and J ends, which lost 6 bases and 9 bases, there was a span of 15 bases. The CDR3 runs to 12 residues. The germline gives CDR1 SGDLS, CDR2 YYNGEE. The CDR3 loop reads CASTQQGQSYTF. CDR3 bases: TGTGCCAGCACCCAACAAGGACAGAGCTACACCTTC.

V is TRBV5-1 and J is TRBJ2-5, with 7 nucleotides matching TRBD1. The V gene's germline CDR1 is SGHRS and CDR2 YFSETQ. This CDR3 is 13 amino acids long. The V and J ends lost 4 bases and 4 bases, in that order; junction bases with no gene match: 4. The CDR3 is CASSTTGLETQYF. DNA of the CDR3: TGCGCCAGCAGCACGACAGGGCTAGAGACCCAGTACTTC.

This clone was counted a few times. This rearrangement joins TRBV2 to TRBJ1-6, with a tentative D call TRBD1 (6 bases). This CDR3 is 13 amino acids long. Per the germline V gene, CDR1 is SNHLY and CDR2 is FYNNEI. Trimming cost V 8 bases and J 13 bases, with 18 bases left between them. CDR3 coding DNA: TGTGCCAGCGGGGGGGGGCAGGGCATCCCCCTCCACTTT. It is translated as CASGGGQGIPLHF. Full variable domain (outside the CDR3, taken from reference TRBV2 and TRBJ1-6): EPEVTQTPSHQVTQMGQEVILRCVPISNHLYFYWYRQILGQKVEFLVSFYNNEISEKSEIFDDQFSVERPDGSNFTLKIRSTKLEDSAMYFCASGGGQGIPLHFGNGTRLTVT.

The chain joins TRBV7-9 to TRBJ1-1, with D possibly being TRBD1 (6 bases). The V end was cut by 2 bases, the J end by 1 base, with 8 bases between. Germline V gene data show CDR1 as SEHNR and CDR2 as FQNEAQ (reference sequence). The CDR3 contains 14 residues. CDR3 DNA sequence: TGTGCCAGCAGCTTACACAGGGAGAACACTGAAGCTTTCTTT. Protein: CASSLHRENTEAFF. Full variable domain (outside the CDR3, taken from reference TRBV7-9 and TRBJ1-1): DTGVSQNPRHKITKRGQNVTFRCDPISEHNRLYWYRQTLGQGPEFLTYFQNEAQLEKSRLLSDRFSAERPKGSFSTLEIQRTEQGDSAMYLCASSLHRENTEAFFGQGTRLTVV.

Regarding this clone: One junction end disagrees with the germline gene, perhaps due to a read error. This chain links TRBV2 with TRBJ1-4, with D possibly being TRBD1 (6 bases). CDR3 size: 12 residues. The V gene's germline CDR1 is SNHLY and CDR2 FYNNEI. CDR3 sequence (DNA): TGTGCCAGCAGTGAAATGGGGGGGGGCCCCGAGTTT. It specifies CASSEMGGGPEF.

This clone showed up just a few times. The rearrangement joins TRBV2 to TRBJ2-7, with D perhaps TRBD2 (5 bases). Germline V gene sequence: CDR1 SNHLY, CDR2 FYNNEI. Trimming cost V 3 bases and J 0 bases, with 9 bases left between them. The CDR3 has 14 residues. Here the CDR3 DNA reads TGTGCCAGCAGTGATACGGGGAGCTCCTACGAGCAGTACTTC. It is translated as CASSDTGSSYEQYF.

The rearrangement uses TRBV18 and TRBJ2-6, with D tentatively TRBD1 (5 bases). Between the trimmed V and J ends, which lost 6 bases and 0 bases, there was a span of 9 bases. Germline assignment: CDR1 KGHSH and CDR2 LQKENI. The CDR3 contains 15 residues. CDR3 sequence (DNA): TGTGCCAGCTCCACAGGCGTCTCTGGGGCCAACGTCCTGACTTTC. This encodes CASSTGVSGANVLTF. The full variable domain, with the rest looked up from reference TRBV18 and TRBJ2-6, is NAGVMQNPRHLVRRRGQEARLRCSPMKGHSHVYWYRQLPEEGLKFMVYLQKENIIDESGMPKERFSAEFPKEGPSILRIQQVVRGDSAAYFCASSTGVSGANVLTFGAGSRLTVL.

This rearrangement joins TRBV30 to TRBJ2-2; the match to TRBD2 covers 12 bases. Germline CDR1 is GTSNPN and CDR2 is SVGIG (reference sequence). This CDR3 spans 18 amino acids. Trimming cost V 0 bases and J 4 bases; bases outside gene matches: 9. CDR3 in amino acids: CAWSVFLAGGLLTGELFF. The CDR3 coding sequence is TGTGCCTGGAGTGTTTTCCTAGCGGGGGGGCTTCTCACCGGGGAGCTGTTTTTT.

This chain links TRBV7-8 with TRBJ2-5; weak D call: TRBD1 (6 bases). The CDR3 spans 12 residues. CDR1 is SGHVS, CDR2 FQNEAQ, per germline. V lost 7 bases and J lost 5, with 11 bases in between. The DNA for the CDR3 is TGTGCCAGCACCAGGGGTGAGGAGACCCAGTACTTC. Translated: CASTRGEETQYF.

The chain joins TRBV30 to TRBJ1-4; D remains ambiguous. V gave up 3 bases and J gave up 8 bases, with 10 bases separating them. This CDR3 has 12 amino acids. The germline V gene encodes CDR1 GTSNPN and CDR2 SVGIG (reference sequence). The CDR3 coding sequence is TGTGCCTGGAGAGGCACGGGGGAAAAACTGTTTTTT. Protein product: CAWRGTGEKLFF.

The gene calls are TRBV6-1 and TRBJ2-7; 10 nucleotides align to TRBD2. With 8 bases clipped from V and 3 bases from J, the junction kept 4 bases outside the gene matches. The CDR3 spans 13 residues. Germline assignment: CDR1 MNHNS and CDR2 SASEGT. CDR3 coding DNA: TGTGCCAGCGGTACTAGCGGGATCTACGAGCAGTACTTC. Encoded protein: CASGTSGIYEQYF.

The V call is TRBV5-5, the J call TRBJ2-7; TRBD2 agrees at 9 bases. CDR1 and CDR2 (germline): SGHKS, YYEKEE (reference sequence). The CDR3 covers 14 residues. V shed 6 bases and J 4 bases; nucleotides not matched to a gene: 8. The CDR3 DNA is TGTGCCAGCAAGTCCGCTAGCGGGACATACGAGCAGTACTTC. Its protein product is CASKSASGTYEQYF.